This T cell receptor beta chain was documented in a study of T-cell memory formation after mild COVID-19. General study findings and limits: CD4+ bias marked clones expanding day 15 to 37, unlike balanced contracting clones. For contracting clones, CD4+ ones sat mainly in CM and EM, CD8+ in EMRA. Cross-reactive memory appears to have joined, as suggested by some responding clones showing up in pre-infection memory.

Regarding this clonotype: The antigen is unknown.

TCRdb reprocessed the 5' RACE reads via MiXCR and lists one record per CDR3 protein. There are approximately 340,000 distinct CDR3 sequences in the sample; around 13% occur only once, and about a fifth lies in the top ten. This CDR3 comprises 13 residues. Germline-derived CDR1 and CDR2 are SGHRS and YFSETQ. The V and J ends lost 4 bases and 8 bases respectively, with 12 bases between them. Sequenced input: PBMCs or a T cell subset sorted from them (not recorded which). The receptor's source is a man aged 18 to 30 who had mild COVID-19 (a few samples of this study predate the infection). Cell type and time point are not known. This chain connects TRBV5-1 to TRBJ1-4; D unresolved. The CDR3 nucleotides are TGCGCCAGCAGCCCCAACCCGGGGGAAAAACTGTTTTTT. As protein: CASSPNPGEKLFF.